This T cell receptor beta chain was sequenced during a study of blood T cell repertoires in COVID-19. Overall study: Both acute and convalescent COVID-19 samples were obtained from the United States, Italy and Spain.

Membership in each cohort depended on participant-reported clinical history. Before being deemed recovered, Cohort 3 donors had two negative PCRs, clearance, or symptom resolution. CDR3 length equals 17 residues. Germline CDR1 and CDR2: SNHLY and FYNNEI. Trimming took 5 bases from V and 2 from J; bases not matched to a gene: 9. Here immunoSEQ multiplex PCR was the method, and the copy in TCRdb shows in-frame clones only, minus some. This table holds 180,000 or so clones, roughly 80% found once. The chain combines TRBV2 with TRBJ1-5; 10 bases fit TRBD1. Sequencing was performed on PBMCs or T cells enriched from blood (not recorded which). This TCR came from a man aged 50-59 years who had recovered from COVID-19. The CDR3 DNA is TGTGCCAGCAGTCCGAGACAGGGGGCTCGAGGCAATCAGCCCCAGCATTTT. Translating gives CASSPRQGARGNQPQHF.